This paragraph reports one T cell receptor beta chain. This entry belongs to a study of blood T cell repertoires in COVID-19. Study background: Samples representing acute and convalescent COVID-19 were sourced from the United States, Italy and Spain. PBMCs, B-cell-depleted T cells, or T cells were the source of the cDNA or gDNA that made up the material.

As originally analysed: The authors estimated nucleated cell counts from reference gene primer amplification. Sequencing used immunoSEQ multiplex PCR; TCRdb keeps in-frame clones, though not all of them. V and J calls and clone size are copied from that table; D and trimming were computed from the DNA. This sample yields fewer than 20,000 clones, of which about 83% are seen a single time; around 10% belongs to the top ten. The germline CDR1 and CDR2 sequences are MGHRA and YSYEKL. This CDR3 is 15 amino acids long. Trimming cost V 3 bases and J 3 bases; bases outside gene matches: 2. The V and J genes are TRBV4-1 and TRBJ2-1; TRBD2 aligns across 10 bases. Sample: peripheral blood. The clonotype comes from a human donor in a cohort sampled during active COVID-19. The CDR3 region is CASSQLAGVYNEQFF. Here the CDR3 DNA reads TGCGCCAGCAGCCAGCTAGCGGGAGTCTACAATGAGCAGTTCTTC.